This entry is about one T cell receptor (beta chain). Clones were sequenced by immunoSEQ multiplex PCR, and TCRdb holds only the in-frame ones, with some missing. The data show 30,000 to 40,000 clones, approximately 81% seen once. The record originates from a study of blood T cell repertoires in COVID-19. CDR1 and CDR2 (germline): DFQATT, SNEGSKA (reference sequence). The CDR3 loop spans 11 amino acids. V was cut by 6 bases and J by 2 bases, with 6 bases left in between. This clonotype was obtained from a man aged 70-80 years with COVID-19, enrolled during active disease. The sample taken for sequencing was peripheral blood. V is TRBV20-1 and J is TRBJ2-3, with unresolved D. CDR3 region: CSAPFTDTQYF. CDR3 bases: TGCAGTGCCCCCTTCACAGATACGCAGTATTTT.